The 6 T cell receptor beta chains below all came from one sample that was sequenced in a study of cytomegalovirus exposure and HLA in healthy donors. Primers for the PCR totalled 60 Vbeta and 13 Jbeta. Using immunoSEQ multiplex PCR, the repertoire was profiled, and TCRdb retains in-frame clones only, with some absent. Among roughly 100,000 clones listed, less than 85% were seen once. Sequencing was done on a sample of PBMCs. These receptors were collected from a man aged 35 to 55 in good health and CMV-seropositive.

This clone was observed a single time. CDR3 sequence: CASSGQGLYNSPLHF. The CDR3 nucleotides read TGTGCCAGTAGTGGACAGGGGCTGTATAATTCACCCCTCCACTTT. The chain carries TRBV19 and TRBJ1-6; 9 positions match TRBD1. V shed 5 bases, J shed 4 bases, and the junction held 3 bases outside the gene matches. The CDR3 length is 15 residues. Germline V gene lookup returns CDR1 LNHDA and CDR2 SQIVND (reference sequence).

The chain employs TRBV18 and TRBJ2-5; 13 bases are a match to TRBD2. V shed 1 base, J shed 1 base, and the junction held 9 bases outside the gene matches. This CDR3 is 19 amino acids long. Germline CDR1 KGHSH, CDR2 LQKENI. CDR3 nucleotides: TGTGCCAGCTCACCACTTCCCGGAGGACTAGCGGGGGCCCAAGAGACCCAGTACTTC. Amino acids: CASSPLPGGLAGAQETQYF.

The rearrangement links TRBV19 to TRBJ1-5; a weak D match, TRBD1 (5 bases). CDR1 and CDR2 (germline): LNHDA, SQIVND (reference sequence). The CDR3 has 14 residues. V was pared by 3 bases and J by 7 bases, with 13 bases between. The CDR3: CASSIGAHVQPQHF. CDR3 nucleotides: TGTGCCAGTAGTATTGGGGCGCACGTCCAGCCCCAGCATTTT.

The V gene is TRBV11-2, the J gene TRBJ2-1; 10 positions match TRBD2. CDR3 length: 17 residues. After removal of 1 base from V and 2 bases from J, the junction contained 5 bases not matched to a gene. Germline CDR1 SGHAT, CDR2 FQNNGV. The CDR3 protein is CASSLALGTSAYNEQFF. CDR3 nucleotide sequence: TGTGCCAGCAGCTTAGCTCTTGGGACTAGCGCCTACAATGAGCAGTTCTTC.

CDR3 DNA sequence: TGTGCCTGGAGTCCCCCCGCGACAGGCACGCAGTATTTT. It translates to CAWSPPATGTQYF. This chain uses TRBV30 with TRBJ2-3; TRBD1 is a possible D gene (6 bases). Between the trimmed V and J ends, which lost 2 bases and 9 bases, there was a span of 15 bases. Per germline, CDR1 GTSNPN and CDR2 SVGIG (reference sequence). The CDR3 sequence is 13 residues long.

This rearrangement joins TRBV2 to TRBJ2-6; 7 bases align to TRBD2. J gave up 1 base and V 6 bases, and 12 bases lay outside the gene matches. The CDR3 length is 18 residues. Germline V gene lookup returns CDR1 SNHLY and CDR2 FYNNEI. The CDR3 loop reads CASSLGPPGGSGANVLTF. Here the CDR3 DNA reads TGTGCCAGCAGCCTCGGCCCTCCGGGGGGTTCTGGGGCCAACGTCCTGACTTTC. Full variable domain (remainder filled in from reference TRBV2 and TRBJ2-6): EPEVTQTPSHQVTQMGQEVILRCVPISNHLYFYWYRQILGQKVEFLVSFYNNEISEKSEIFDDQFSVERPDGSNFTLKIRSTKLEDSAMYFCASSLGPPGGSGANVLTFGAGSRLTVL.